The 9 T cell receptor beta chains below come from one sample, sequenced in a study of post-analysis software for immune sequencing data. Antigens for these TCRs are unknown. TCR beta cDNA libraries had unique molecular identifiers. TCRdb redid the calling of the PCR reads with MiXCR, one entry per CDR3 protein. The sample consists of fewer than 850,000 distinct CDR3 sequences, roughly 29% of them appearing once. Whole-study findings and limits: In patients, TRBV5-6, TRBV5-1 and TRBV20-1 belonged to five TRBV segments found more frequently than in controls.

Sequencing input: blood. These receptors originate from a girl aged 10-17 years with multiple sclerosis.

The chain joins TRBV10-3 to TRBJ1-1, with a weak D call TRBD1 (6 bases). Germline-derived CDR1 and CDR2 are ENHRY and SYGVKD. The CDR3 totals 15 residues. V was pared by 3 bases and J by 5 bases, with 16 bases between. This CDR3 reads CAISDRTAKGTEAFF. Written as DNA, the CDR3 is TGTGCCATCAGTGACAGGACAGCGAAAGGAACTGAAGCTTTCTTT.

This clonotype was seen only a few times. The chain combines TRBV27 with TRBJ1-5; weak D call: TRBD1 (5 bases). Trimming took off 3 bases at V and 3 bases at J, with 12 bases between the two ends. This CDR3 comprises 15 residues. Germline V gene data show CDR1 as MNHEY and CDR2 as SMNVEV (reference sequence). CDR3: CASSFSGGNNQPQHF. CDR3 DNA sequence: TGTGCCAGCAGTTTCAGCGGGGGAAACAATCAGCCCCAGCATTTT.

In its sample, this clonotype was seen a few times. The chain couples TRBV9 to TRBJ2-1; 7 positions match TRBD2. J was trimmed by 7 bases and V by 0 bases; bases with no gene match: 10. Germline V gene lookup returns CDR1 SGDLS and CDR2 YYNGEE. CDR3 length equals 16 residues. CDR3 in amino acids: CASSVGLRVGGNEQFF. Here the CDR3 DNA reads TGTGCCAGCAGCGTAGGTCTACGGGTGGGGGGGAATGAGCAGTTCTTC.

This chain joins TRBV7-2 and TRBJ2-1, with 9 bases lining up with TRBD1. Looked up from germline, CDR1 is SGHTA and CDR2 is FQGNSA. With 1 base clipped from V and 7 bases from J, the junction kept 8 bases outside the gene matches. This CDR3 contains 16 residues. The CDR3 nucleotides read TGTGCCAGCAGCTTAGTCGTCGGACAGGGGCATAATGAGCAGTTCTTC. This codes for CASSLVVGQGHNEQFF.

This clonotype was observed a few times. The rearrangement joins TRBV27 to TRBJ2-7; a possible D gene is TRBD1 (6 bases). V shed 11 bases and J shed 0 bases, with 17 bases lying between them. The CDR3 length is 14 residues. Germline V CDR1 and CDR2: MNHEY, SMNVEV (reference sequence). The CDR3 sequence: CAARQQGHSYEQYF. The DNA of the CDR3 is TGTGCCGCTCGACAGCAGGGGCACTCCTACGAGCAGTACTTC.

This clonotype appeared a few times. The V call is TRBV29-1, the J call TRBJ1-1; D might be TRBD1 (6 bases). Germline V lookup: CDR1 SQVTM, CDR2 ANQGSEA. The CDR3 runs to 12 residues. The V end lost 3 bases, the J end lost 7 bases, and 12 bases lay between the germline ends. The chain's CDR3 is CSVEDSRNEAFF. The CDR3 bases are TGCAGCGTTGAGGACAGTCGAAATGAAGCTTTCTTT. Full variable domain (remainder filled in from reference TRBV29-1 and TRBJ1-1): SAVISQKPSRDICQRGTSLTIQCQVDSQVTMMFWYRQQPGQSLTLIATANQGSEATYESGFVIDKFPISRPNLTFSTLTVSNMSPEDSSIYLCSVEDSRNEAFFGQGTRLTVV.

The chain joins TRBV12-3 or TRBV12-4 to TRBJ2-2, with no clear D. Trimming stripped 5 bases from V and 3 bases from J, with 4 bases between. The CDR3 has 12 amino acids. The CDR3 loop reads CASSTHTGELFF. In nucleotides, the CDR3 is TGTGCCAGCAGTACCCACACCGGGGAGCTGTTTTTT.

V is TRBV27 and J is TRBJ2-1; 15 nucleotides agree with TRBD2. The ends lost 3 bases at V and 9 bases at J; junction bases unmatched: 3. This CDR3 spans 15 amino acids. The germline V gene encodes CDR1 MNHEY and CDR2 SMNVEV (reference sequence). The CDR3: CASSLGTSGRSEQFF. The CDR3 DNA is TGTGCCAGCAGTTTGGGGACTAGCGGGAGGAGTGAGCAGTTCTTC.

The gene calls are TRBV7-9 and TRBJ2-3; 7 nucleotides line up with TRBD2. This CDR3 comprises 16 residues. V gave up 5 bases and J gave up 0 bases; unmatched junction bases: 8. Germline CDR1 is SEHNR and CDR2 is FQNEAQ (reference sequence). CDR3 region: CASSPGGDGSTDTQYF. CDR3 DNA sequence: TGTGCCAGCAGCCCTGGGGGGGACGGGAGCACAGATACGCAGTATTTT.